This T cell receptor (beta chain) stems from a study of regulatory T cells in long-lasting Graves disease. Overall study context: For a period under 3 months, newly diagnosed Graves' patients had taken antithyroid drugs.

Building the TCR beta libraries relied on iRepertoire HTBI primers, and CDR3 regions underwent Arm-PCR. From the multiplex PCR reads, TCRdb called clonotypes with MiXCR, one entry per CDR3 protein. The sample records about 560,000 distinct CDR3 sequences, approximately 16% being singletons. This clonotype was counted between two and nine times. The junction does not match germline at one end; this may be a read error. Time point noted: newly diagnosed GD, antithyroid drugs for less than 3 months. The TCR library used RNA extracted from PBMCs. CDR3 length equals 12 residues. The data also belong to a second study, concerning T cells in Graves' hyperthyroidism and ophthalmopathy.

The sample consisted of peripheral blood mononuclear cells (PBMCs), taken at new diagnosis, from a patient treated with antithyroid drugs. The chain links TRBV12-3 or TRBV12-4 to TRBJ1-1; D gene uncertain. The sequence was obtained from a man between 18 and 29 years old with Graves disease. As DNA, the CDR3 is TGTGCCAGCACCGATATTGGCCGTGAAGCTTCCTTT. It specifies CASTDIGREASF.